Below are 27 T cell receptor beta chains sequenced from a single sample in a study of neurological immune-mediated disorders (dated by TCRdb to the late 2010s). The time point label, as the study defines it: longitudinal time-point 3. Library preparation employed 5' RACE. The run used an Illumina HiSeq 2500. In-frame beta chains were kept once TCRdb had trimmed the public reads at Q25 with fastp and called clones with MiXCR. Rows merge per CDR3 protein into single entries with the most common DNA and genes. This sample is represented by more than 75,000 distinct CDR3 sequences; roughly 4.5% of them were singletons. More than 5% of the sample rests with the top ten. Sequenced: PBMCs. All receptors come from a woman aged 60-75 years with multiple sclerosis.

This clonotype appeared many times. CDR3 nucleotide sequence: TGTGCCAGCAGACTAGCGGGGGGCACCTACAATGAGCAGTTCTTC. It yields the protein CASRLAGGTYNEQFF. The V call is TRBV6-5, the J call TRBJ2-1; 12 nucleotides match TRBD2. V dropped 6 bases and J dropped 2; count of bases not matched to a gene: 2. The germline gives CDR1 MNHEY, CDR2 SVGAGI. The CDR3 spans 15 residues.

J is TRBJ1-5 and V is TRBV12-3 or TRBV12-4, with D perhaps TRBD1 (5 bases). V lost 3 bases and J 6 bases, leaving 12 bases between the germline ends. The CDR3 covers 14 residues. Here the CDR3 DNA reads TGTGCCAGCAGTTTTTGGGGACGGAGTCAGCCCCAGCATTTT. Its translation is CASSFWGRSQPQHF.

This clonotype was counted at least ten times. This sequence joins TRBV28 and TRBJ1-2; TRBD1 agrees at 7 bases. Trimming took 6 bases from V and 0 from J; bases not matched to a gene: 4. CDR1 MDHEN and CDR2 SYDVKM come from the germline V gene. The CDR3 contains 14 residues. CDR3 DNA: TGTGCCAGCAGACCTACAGGGGCTAACTATGGCTACACCTTC. Protein: CASRPTGANYGYTF.

This clonotype was seen ten or more times. The chain recombines TRBV7-2 with TRBJ1-2; D unclear. The CDR3 has 16 amino acids. The germline V gene encodes CDR1 SGHTA and CDR2 FQGNSA. V lost 5 bases to trimming and J lost 3 bases, with 19 bases between them. The CDR3 DNA sequence: TGTGCCAGCAGCAGCGCGGGGTTGTCTCGGGACTATGGCTACACCTTC. Its protein is CASSSAGLSRDYGYTF.

This clonotype was counted at least ten times. V is TRBV5-1 and J is TRBJ2-7; D unresolved. Germline CDR1 SGHRS, CDR2 YFSETQ. The CDR3 covers 18 residues. V dropped 4 bases and J dropped 0 bases, with 23 bases sitting between them. The CDR3 region has the DNA TGCGCCAGCAGCATACTAAGCACGGGTCAACCTAGCTCCTACGAGCAGTACTTC. Residues: CASSILSTGQPSSYEQYF.

This clonotype has at least ten counts. V gene TRBV7-9 combines with J gene TRBJ1-1; D not certain. CDR1 is SEHNR, CDR2 FQNEAQ, per germline (reference sequence). Trimming removed 2 bases at V and 1 base at J, with 5 bases between. The CDR3 covers 13 residues. The CDR3 nucleotides read TGTGCCAGCAGCTTAAGTGGGAACACTGAAGCTTTCTTT. This encodes CASSLSGNTEAFF.

This clonotype was counted many times. The chain combines TRBV5-6 with TRBJ2-5; TRBD2 matches 12 bases. Germline V gives CDR1 SGHDT, CDR2 YYEEEE. This CDR3 has 15 amino acids. Losses at the gene ends were 4 bases for V and 5 bases for J; bases not matched to a gene: 6. As DNA, the CDR3 is TGTGCCAGCAGCCTACTGACTAGCGGGGGTGAGACCCAGTACTTC. This codes for CASSLLTSGGETQYF.

There are many counts of this clonotype. The rearrangement links TRBV6-1 to TRBJ1-6; 11 bases line up with TRBD1. The length of the CDR3 is 15 residues. Germline V lookup: CDR1 MNHNS, CDR2 SASEGT. After removal of 7 bases from V and 6 bases from J, the junction contained 5 bases not matched to a gene. CDR3 in amino acids: CASKGTGGINSPLHF. The CDR3 DNA reads TGTGCCAGCAAGGGGACAGGGGGAATTAATTCACCCCTCCACTTT.

To note about this clonotype: This may be a read error, as it is one base from a much larger clone. This chain uses TRBV9 with TRBJ1-3; D gene unclear. Trimming took off 4 bases at V and 2 bases at J, with 13 bases between the two ends. Germline V lookup: CDR1 SGDLS, CDR2 YYNGEE. The length of the CDR3 is 15 residues. CDR3 nucleotides: TGTGCCAGCAGCTGGGAATGGGCCACTGGAAACACCATATATTTT. It translates to CASSWEWATGNTIYF.

In its sample, this clonotype was seen many times. The rearrangement links TRBV20-1 to TRBJ2-5; a possible D gene is TRBD2 (5 bases). V was shortened by 3 bases and J by 4 bases, with 9 bases between the two germline ends. The germline CDR1 and CDR2 sequences are DFQATT and SNEGSKA (reference sequence). This CDR3 has 12 residues. This CDR3 is CSASLAGETQYF. The DNA for the CDR3 is TGCAGTGCTAGTCTAGCCGGAGAGACCCAGTACTTC.

This clonotype was seen many times. The V and J genes are TRBV20-1 and TRBJ1-1; D not resolved. Germline V gene sequence: CDR1 DFQATT, CDR2 SNEGSKA (reference sequence). CDR3 length: 12 amino acids. Trimming removed 0 bases at V and 1 base at J, with 3 bases between. CDR3: CSARDPNTEAFF. As DNA, the CDR3 is TGCAGTGCTAGAGACCCGAACACTGAAGCTTTCTTT.

There are many counts of this clonotype. The V call is TRBV20-1, the J call TRBJ2-1; no clear D. V was clipped by 0 bases and J by 0 bases, with 9 bases between them. Germline V gene data show CDR1 as DFQATT and CDR2 as SNEGSKA (reference sequence). CDR3 length equals 15 residues. The CDR3 region has the DNA TGCAGTGCTAGAGACCATCATTTCTCCTACAATGAGCAGTTCTTC. It encodes CSARDHHFSYNEQFF.

This clonotype was seen repeatedly, ten times or more. The rearrangement links TRBV6-2 or TRBV6-3 to TRBJ2-1; 7 bases match TRBD2. The CDR3 has 13 residues. Germline CDR1 reads MNHEY; CDR2 reads SVGEGT. Germline trimming cut 4 bases from V and 9 bases from J; bases unmatched to any gene: 6. CDR3 in DNA: TGTGCCAGCAGTTTCAGACCGGGGGGTGAGCAGTTCTTC. This codes for CASSFRPGGEQFF.

This clonotype was counted many times. The chain carries TRBV5-1 and TRBJ2-1, with TRBD2 identical over 14 bases. In germline, CDR1 is SGHRS, CDR2 YFSETQ. J lost 9 bases, V lost 4 bases, and 6 bases had no gene match. The CDR3 contains 15 residues. The CDR3 region has the DNA TGCGCCAGCAGCAAGAGGACTAGCGGGGGGAGTGAGCAGTTCTTC. Its protein product is CASSKRTSGGSEQFF.

The rearrangement links TRBV19 to TRBJ2-2, with unresolved D. V was clipped by 5 bases and J by 6 bases, with 10 bases between them. The CDR3 is 13 residues long. Germline CDR1 LNHDA, CDR2 SQIVND (reference sequence). The CDR3 sequence is CASSASRSGELFF. The DNA of the CDR3 is TGTGCCAGTAGTGCCTCGCGATCCGGGGAGCTGTTTTTT.

This clonotype showed up many times. The chain has TRBV20-1 and TRBJ2-2; 11 nucleotides agree with TRBD2. Germline lookup yields CDR1 DFQATT and CDR2 SNEGSKA (reference sequence). The junction had 7 bases not matched to a gene; V was cut back by 5 bases and J by 5 bases. The CDR3 totals 15 residues. This CDR3 reads CSAPSRLAGTGELFF. Written as DNA, the CDR3 is TGCAGTGCTCCCTCACGACTAGCGGGGACCGGGGAGCTGTTTTTT.

This clonotype was recorded many times. The CDR3 nucleotides read TGCAGTGCTCCCCCCGGGGGGAACACCGGGGAGCTGTTTTTT. This translates into CSAPPGGNTGELFF. J is TRBJ2-2 and V is TRBV20-1, with D maybe TRBD2 (6 bases). The germline CDR1 and CDR2 sequences are DFQATT and SNEGSKA (reference sequence). The V and J ends lost 5 bases and 1 base respectively, with 11 bases between them. This CDR3 is built from 14 residues.

Ten or more counts support this clonotype. The chain links TRBV15 to TRBJ2-7; 9 bases are shared with TRBD1. The CDR3 sequence is 16 residues long. Germline V gene data show CDR1 as LNHNV and CDR2 as YYDKDF (reference sequence). Germline trimming cut 1 base from V and 2 bases from J; bases unmatched to any gene: 6. CDR3 coding DNA: TGTGCCACCAGCAGAGCCTCAACAGGGGGCACCTACGAGCAGTACTTC. Protein product: CATSRASTGGTYEQYF.

In its sample, this clonotype was seen many times. The rearrangement links TRBV6-5 to TRBJ2-5, with unresolved D. V was pared by 6 bases and J by 7 bases, with 18 bases between. Germline CDR1 MNHEY, CDR2 SVGAGI. The CDR3 spans 14 residues. DNA for the CDR3: TGTGCCAGCAGCTCCAGTTGGGTCGACCGGACCCAGTACTTC. This translates into CASSSSWVDRTQYF.

This clonotype was detected many times. The genes are TRBV5-1 and TRBJ2-1; 14 nucleotides align to TRBD2. The germline V gene has CDR1 SGHRS and CDR2 YFSETQ. CDR3 length: 16 residues. V lost 3 bases and J lost 7; bases outside the gene matches: 6. CDR3 DNA: TGCGCCAGCAGCTGGACGACTAGCGGGGGGGCGAATGAGCAGTTCTTC. It translates to CASSWTTSGGANEQFF.

The table lists this clonotype with many counts. V usage is TRBV7-9 and J usage is TRBJ1-4; D is unresolved. The V end was cut by 3 bases, the J end by 5 bases, with 10 bases between. Germline V gene data show CDR1 as SEHNR and CDR2 as FQNEAQ (reference sequence). The CDR3 has 14 residues. This CDR3 reads CASSLAGSNEKLFF. For the CDR3, the DNA is TGTGCCAGCAGCTTGGCCGGGTCGAATGAAAAACTGTTTTTT.

This clonotype was recorded many times. V gene TRBV12-3 or TRBV12-4 combines with J gene TRBJ1-2; D not resolved. The germline V and J ends were trimmed by 1 base and 4 bases, with 13 bases remaining between them. The CDR3 runs to 15 residues. Written as DNA, the CDR3 is TGTGCCAGCAGTTTAGGTCGGGGTACCGGCTATGGCTACACCTTC. Protein sequence: CASSLGRGTGYGYTF.

Ten or more counts support this clonotype. J is TRBJ2-3 and V is TRBV10-3; 10 bases map to TRBD1. CDR1 is ENHRY, CDR2 SYGVKD, per germline. Trimming removed 2 bases from V and 3 bases from J; junction bases left unmatched: 5. The CDR3 consists of 16 residues. The CDR3 DNA is TGTGCCATCAGTGAGAGCGGACAGGGGGTAACAGATACGCAGTATTTT. It encodes CAISESGQGVTDTQYF.

There are many counts of this clonotype. The V and J genes are TRBV6-4 and TRBJ1-2; weak D call: TRBD1 (6 bases). Looked up from germline, CDR1 is MRHNA and CDR2 is SNTAGT. The CDR3 is 15 residues long. The germline V and J ends were trimmed by 4 bases and 0 bases, with 12 bases remaining between them. The CDR3 nucleotides read TGTGCCAGCAGTGTCGGGGGGCCAGCTAACTATGGCTACACCTTC. Protein product: CASSVGGPANYGYTF.

In its sample, this clonotype was seen many times. The chain has TRBV5-1 and TRBJ1-1; D is possibly TRBD1 (5 bases). Between the trimmed V and J ends, which lost 3 bases and 1 base, there was a span of 16 bases. This CDR3 contains 16 residues. Germline V gives CDR1 SGHRS, CDR2 YFSETQ. The CDR3 DNA reads as TGCGCCAGCAGCTCGGCTAAAGGACACAGGAACACTGAAGCTTTCTTT. Protein: CASSSAKGHRNTEAFF.

This clonotype appeared many times. J is TRBJ2-5 and V is TRBV7-9; 10 nucleotides agree with TRBD1. The CDR3 is made up of 15 amino acids. CDR1 and CDR2 (germline): SEHNR, FQNEAQ (reference sequence). V gave up 6 bases and J gave up 4 bases; unmatched junction bases: 8. The CDR3 protein is CASREPGQGRETQYF. CDR3 coding DNA: TGTGCCAGCAGGGAGCCGGGACAGGGGCGAGAGACCCAGTACTTC. The variable domain in full, completed from reference TRBV7-9 and TRBJ2-5, reads DTGVSQNPRHKITKRGQNVTFRCDPISEHNRLYWYRQTLGQGPEFLTYFQNEAQLEKSRLLSDRFSAERPKGSFSTLEIQRTEQGDSAMYLCASREPGQGRETQYFGPGTRLLVL.

The table lists this clonotype with many counts. The rearrangement uses TRBV5-1 and TRBJ1-2; 10 nucleotides agree with TRBD1. The CDR3 runs to 16 residues. Losses at the gene ends were 0 bases for V and 6 bases for J; bases not matched to a gene: 8. Germline V lookup: CDR1 SGHRS, CDR2 YFSETQ. DNA of the CDR3: TGCGCCAGCAGCTTGGTGGCGACAGGGGGCGCGGATGGCTACACCTTC. Translating it yields CASSLVATGGADGYTF.